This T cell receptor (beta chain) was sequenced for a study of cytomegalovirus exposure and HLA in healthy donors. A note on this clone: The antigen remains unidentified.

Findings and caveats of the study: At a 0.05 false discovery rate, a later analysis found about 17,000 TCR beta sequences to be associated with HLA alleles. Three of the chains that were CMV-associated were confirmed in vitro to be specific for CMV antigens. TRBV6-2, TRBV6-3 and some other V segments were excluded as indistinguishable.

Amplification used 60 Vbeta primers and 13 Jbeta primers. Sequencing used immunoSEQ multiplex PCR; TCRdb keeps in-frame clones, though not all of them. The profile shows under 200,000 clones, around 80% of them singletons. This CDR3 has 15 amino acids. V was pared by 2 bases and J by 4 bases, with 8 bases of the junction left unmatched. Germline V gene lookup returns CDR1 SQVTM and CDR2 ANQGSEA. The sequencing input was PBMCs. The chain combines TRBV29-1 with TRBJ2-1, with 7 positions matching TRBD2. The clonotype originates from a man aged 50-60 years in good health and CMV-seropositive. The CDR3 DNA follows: TGCAGCGTTGAACCTAGCGGAGCCCTTTACAATGAGCAGTTCTTC. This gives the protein CSVEPSGALYNEQFF.